A single sample is the source of the 5 T cell receptor beta chains below, sequenced in a study of blood T cell repertoires in COVID-19. Produced via immunoSEQ multiplex PCR; TCRdb's table is partial and in-frame only. The sample has around 140,000 clones; around 80% are singletons. Material: PBMCs or T cells enriched from blood (not recorded which). These receptors originate from a man aged 35 to 55 with acute COVID-19.

The chain is built from TRBV7-9 and TRBJ1-3; the match to TRBD1 covers 8 bases. J lost 4 bases, V lost 11 bases, and 7 bases had no gene match. Germline CDR1 and CDR2: SEHNR and FQNEAQ (reference sequence). This CDR3 is 13 amino acids long. The CDR3 here is CAVPGQGGNTIYF. DNA of the CDR3: TGTGCCGTCCCCGGACAGGGCGGAAACACCATATATTTT.

The chain carries TRBV5-1 and TRBJ1-6, with TRBD1 identical over 8 bases. CDR3 length: 15 residues. The V segment lost 4 bases and the J segment 8 bases; nucleotides outside the gene matches: 8. Germline assignment: CDR1 SGHRS and CDR2 YFSETQ. The CDR3, as DNA: TGCGCCAGCAGCCCGCCGGGACAGGCTTATTCACCCCTCCACTTT. Protein product: CASSPPGQAYSPLHF. Full variable domain (outside the CDR3, taken from reference TRBV5-1 and TRBJ1-6): KAGVTQTPRYLIKTRGQQVTLSCSPISGHRSVSWYQQTPGQGLQFLFEYFSETQRNKGNFPGRFSGRQFSNSRSEMNVSTLELGDSALYLCASSPPGQAYSPLHFGNGTRLTVT.

There are a few counts of this clone. In DNA form, the CDR3 reads TGTGCCAGCAGTTTACTAAGAAACACTGAAGCTTTCTTT. Translated: CASSLLRNTEAFF. This chain links TRBV27 with TRBJ1-1, with D unresolved. Between the trimmed V and J ends, which lost 2 bases and 2 bases, there was a span of 6 bases. Looked up from germline, CDR1 is MNHEY and CDR2 is SMNVEV (reference sequence). This CDR3 is 13 amino acids long.

V and J are TRBV11-2 and TRBJ2-2; 7 nucleotides agree with TRBD2. Germline V CDR1 and CDR2: SGHAT, FQNNGV. Unmatched junction bases numbered 10, after V lost 5 bases and J lost 4 bases. The CDR3 loop spans 16 amino acids. The CDR3 protein is CASSPTTWGGTGELFF. The CDR3, as DNA: TGTGCCAGCAGCCCTACGACGTGGGGGGGCACCGGGGAGCTGTTTTTT.

The chain is built from TRBV7-2 and TRBJ1-2, with D unclear. CDR3 length: 13 amino acids. Germline V gene sequence: CDR1 SGHTA, CDR2 FQGNSA. The V gene lost 2 bases and the J gene lost 4 bases, with 8 bases spanning the gap. Here the CDR3 reads CASSLNTAYGYTF. The CDR3 DNA sequence: TGTGCCAGCAGCTTAAACACAGCCTATGGCTACACCTTC.